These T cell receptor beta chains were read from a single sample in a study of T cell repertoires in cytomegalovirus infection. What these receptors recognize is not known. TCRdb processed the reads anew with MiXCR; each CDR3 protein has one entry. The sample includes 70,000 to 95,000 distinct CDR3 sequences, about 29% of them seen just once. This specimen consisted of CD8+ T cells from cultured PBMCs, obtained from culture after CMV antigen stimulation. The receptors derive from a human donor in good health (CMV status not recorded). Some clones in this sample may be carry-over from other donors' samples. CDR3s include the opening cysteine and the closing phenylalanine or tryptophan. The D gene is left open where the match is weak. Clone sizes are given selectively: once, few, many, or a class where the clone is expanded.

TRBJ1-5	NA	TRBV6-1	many	CASSRDDSNQPQHF	TGTGCCAGCAGCCGGGACGATAGCAATCAGCCCCAGCATTTT
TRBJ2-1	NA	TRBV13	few	CASSLARGYNEQFF	TGTGCCAGCAGCTTGGCTCGCGGCTACAATGAGCAGTTCTTC
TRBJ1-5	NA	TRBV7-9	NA	CASSLGGTGMGNQPQHF	TGTGCCAGCAGCTTAGGAGGTACGGGGATGGGGAACCAGCCCCAGCATTTT
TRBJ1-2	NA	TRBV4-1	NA	CASSLRRDNVFYYGYTF	TGCGCCAGCAGCCTGAGGCGGGACAACGTCTTTTACTATGGCTACACCTTC
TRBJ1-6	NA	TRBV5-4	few	CASSFQQANSPLHF	TGTGCCAGCAGCTTTCAACAGGCAAATTCACCCCTCCACTTT
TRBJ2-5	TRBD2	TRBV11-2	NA	CASSLWSGGETQYF	TGTGCCAGCAGCTTATGGTCGGGGGGAGAGACCCAGTACTTC
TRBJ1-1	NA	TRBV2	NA	CASSEPTNRQATNTEAFF	TGTGCCAGCAGTGAACCGACTAATCGGCAGGCGACGAACACTGAAGCTTTCTTT
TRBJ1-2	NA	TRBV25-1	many	CASSDTVGFLGARDYGYTF	TGTGCCAGCAGTGATACCGTCGGATTCCTGGGGGCGCGGGACTATGGCTACACCTTC
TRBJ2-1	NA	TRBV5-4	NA	CASSLALPNEQFF	TGTGCCAGCAGCTTGGCACTGCCCAATGAGCAGTTCTTC
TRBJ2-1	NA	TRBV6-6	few	CASSSPRGAWNEQFF	TGTGCCAGCAGTTCGCCGAGGGGGGCCTGGAATGAGCAGTTCTTC
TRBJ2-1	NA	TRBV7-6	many	CASSLGRGASGKHNEQFF	TGTGCCAGCAGCTTAGGGCGAGGGGCCAGCGGAAAACACAATGAGCAGTTCTTC
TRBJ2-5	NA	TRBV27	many	CASSLLGGETQYF	TGTGCCAGCAGTTTATTGGGGGGAGAGACCCAGTACTTC
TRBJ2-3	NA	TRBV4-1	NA	CASSHPRGLSTDTQYF	TGCGCCAGCAGCCACCCCCGGGGACTTAGCACAGATACGCAGTATTTT
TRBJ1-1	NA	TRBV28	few	CASSFENTEAFF	TGTGCCAGCAGTTTTGAAAACACTGAAGCTTTCTTT
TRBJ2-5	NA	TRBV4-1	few	CASSQDSREETQYF	TGCGCCAGCAGCCAAGATAGCAGGGAAGAGACCCAGTACTTC
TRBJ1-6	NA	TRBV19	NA	CASSIVWGPYNSPLHF	TGTGCCAGTAGTATAGTTTGGGGGCCTTATAATTCACCCCTCCACTTT
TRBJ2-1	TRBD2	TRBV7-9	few	CASSLGASGGGSVNEQFF	TGTGCCAGCAGCTTAGGGGCCAGCGGGGGGGGCTCGGTCAATGAGCAGTTCTTC
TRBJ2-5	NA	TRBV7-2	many	CASSSGQPETQYF	TGTGCCAGCAGCTCGGGACAACCAGAGACCCAGTACTTC
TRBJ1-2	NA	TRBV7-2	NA	CASSAEIGGDYGYTF	TGTGCCAGCAGCGCCGAGATAGGGGGTGACTATGGCTACACCTTC
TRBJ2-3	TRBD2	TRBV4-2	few	CATALAGALSTDTQYF	TGTGCCACCGCACTAGCGGGGGCGCTTAGCACAGATACGCAGTATTTT
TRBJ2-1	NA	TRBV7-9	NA	CASTPSASVYNEQFF	TGTGCCAGCACCCCATCGGCCTCTGTTTACAATGAGCAGTTCTTC
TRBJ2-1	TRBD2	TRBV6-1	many	CASSVDSGGYNEQFF	TGTGCCAGCAGTGTCGATAGCGGGGGTTACAATGAGCAGTTCTTC
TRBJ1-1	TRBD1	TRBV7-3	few	CASSPSTGGLRTEAFF	TGTGCCAGCAGCCCCTCCACAGGGGGCTTAAGAACTGAAGCTTTCTTT